This T cell receptor beta chain was profiled in a study of blood T cell repertoires in COVID-19. Study as a whole: The samples span acute and convalescent COVID-19 from the United States, Italy and Spain. In each case, the material was cDNA or gDNA derived from T cells, B-cell-depleted T cells, or PBMCs.

The table lists this clone with a count of one. Authors' processing steps: Nucleated cell counts were estimated from reference gene primer amplification. TCRdb's table, derived via immunoSEQ multiplex PCR, lists solely in-frame clones and lacks some. Clone size and V and J calls were adopted from that table, with D and trimming inferred from the DNA. The top ten clones hold 9.4% of a sample with 99,000 or so clones, roughly 79% of them seen once. This CDR3 is built from 16 residues. In germline, CDR1 is MNHEY, CDR2 SMNVEV (reference sequence). Unmatched junction bases numbered 8, after V lost 0 bases and J lost 4 bases.

This TCR was sampled from a woman in her seventies with acute or convalescent COVID-19. V usage is TRBV27 and J usage is TRBJ1-2; the match to TRBD1 covers 7 bases. Material: peripheral blood. CDR3 residues: CASSLSPRGDAYGYTF. CDR3 bases: TGTGCCAGCAGTTTATCCCCCAGGGGGGATGCCTATGGCTACACCTTC.